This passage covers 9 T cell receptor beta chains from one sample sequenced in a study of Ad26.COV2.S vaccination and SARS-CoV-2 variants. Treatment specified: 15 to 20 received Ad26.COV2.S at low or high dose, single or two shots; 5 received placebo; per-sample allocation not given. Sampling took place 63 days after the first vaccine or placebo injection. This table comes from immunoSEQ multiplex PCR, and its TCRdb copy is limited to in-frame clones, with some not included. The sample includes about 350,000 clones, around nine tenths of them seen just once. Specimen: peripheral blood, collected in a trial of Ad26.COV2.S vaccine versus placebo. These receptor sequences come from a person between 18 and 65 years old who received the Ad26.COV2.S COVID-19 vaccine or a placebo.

CDR3 protein: CASSDLAGDHDTQYF. For the CDR3, the DNA is TGTGCCAGCAGTGACCTGGCGGGAGACCACGATACGCAGTATTTT. This chain connects TRBV6-4 to TRBJ2-3, with 7 positions matching TRBD2. Germline CDR1 and CDR2: MRHNA and SNTAGT. V shed 2 bases and J 6 bases; nucleotides not matched to a gene: 8. The CDR3 extends over 15 amino acids.

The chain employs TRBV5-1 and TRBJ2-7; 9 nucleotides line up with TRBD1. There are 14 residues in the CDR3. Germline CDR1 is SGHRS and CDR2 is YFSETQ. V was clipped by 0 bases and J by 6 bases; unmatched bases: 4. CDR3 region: CASSLGDRVAEQYF. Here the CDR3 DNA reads TGCGCCAGCAGCTTGGGGGACAGGGTTGCCGAGCAGTACTTC.

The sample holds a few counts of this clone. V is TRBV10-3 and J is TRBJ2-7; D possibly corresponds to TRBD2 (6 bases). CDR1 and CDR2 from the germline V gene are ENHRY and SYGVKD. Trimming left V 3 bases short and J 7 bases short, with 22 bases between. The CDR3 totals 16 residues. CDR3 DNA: TGTGCCATCAGTGATACCGGGACCCTGGCGGGGAGGGAGCAGTACTTC. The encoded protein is CAISDTGTLAGREQYF.

Here the CDR3 DNA reads TGCGCCAGCAGCCAAGACGGGCCAGGGACGCAGTATTTT. Translating it yields CASSQDGPGTQYF. The chain carries TRBV4-3 and TRBJ2-3, with D possibly being TRBD1 (5 bases). V lost 0 bases to trimming and J lost 9 bases, with 10 bases between them. The CDR3 is 13 residues long. Germline V gene data show CDR1 as LGHNA and CDR2 as YSLEER.

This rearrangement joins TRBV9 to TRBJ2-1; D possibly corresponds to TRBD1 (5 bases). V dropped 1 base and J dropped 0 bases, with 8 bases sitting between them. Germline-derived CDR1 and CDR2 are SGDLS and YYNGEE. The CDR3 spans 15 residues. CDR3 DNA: TGTGCCAGCAGCGTACAGGGAATCTCCTACAATGAGCAGTTCTTC. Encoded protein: CASSVQGISYNEQFF.

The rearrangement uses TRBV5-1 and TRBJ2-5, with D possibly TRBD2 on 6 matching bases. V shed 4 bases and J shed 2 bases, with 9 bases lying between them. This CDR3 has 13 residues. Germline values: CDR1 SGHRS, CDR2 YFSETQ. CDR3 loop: CASSRGTQETQYF. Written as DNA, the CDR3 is TGCGCCAGCAGCCGGGGGACGCAAGAGACCCAGTACTTC.

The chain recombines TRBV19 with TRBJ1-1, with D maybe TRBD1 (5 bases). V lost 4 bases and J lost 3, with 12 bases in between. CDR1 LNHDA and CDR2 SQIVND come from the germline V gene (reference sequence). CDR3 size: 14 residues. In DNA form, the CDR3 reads TGTGCCAGTAGTAAAGCGGGGCGGGACACTGAAGCTTTCTTT. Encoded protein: CASSKAGRDTEAFF.

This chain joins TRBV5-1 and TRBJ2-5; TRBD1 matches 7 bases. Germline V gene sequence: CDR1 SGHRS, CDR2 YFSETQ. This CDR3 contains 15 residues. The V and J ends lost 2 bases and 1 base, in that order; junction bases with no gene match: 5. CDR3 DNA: TGCGCCAGCAGCTTCGGGGACAGCCTCCAAGAGACCCAGTACTTC. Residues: CASSFGDSLQETQYF.

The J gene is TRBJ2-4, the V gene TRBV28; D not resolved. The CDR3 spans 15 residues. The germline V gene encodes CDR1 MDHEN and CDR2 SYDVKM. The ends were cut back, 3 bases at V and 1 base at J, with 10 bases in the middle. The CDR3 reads CASSLADGAKNIQYF. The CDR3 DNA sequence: TGTGCCAGCAGTTTGGCAGACGGGGCCAAAAACATTCAGTACTTC. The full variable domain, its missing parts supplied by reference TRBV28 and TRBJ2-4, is DVKVTQSSRYLVKRTGEKVFLECVQDMDHENMFWYRQDPGLGLRLIYFSYDVKMKEKGDIPEGYSVSREKKERFSLILESASTNQTSMYLCASSLADGAKNIQYFGAGTRLSVL.